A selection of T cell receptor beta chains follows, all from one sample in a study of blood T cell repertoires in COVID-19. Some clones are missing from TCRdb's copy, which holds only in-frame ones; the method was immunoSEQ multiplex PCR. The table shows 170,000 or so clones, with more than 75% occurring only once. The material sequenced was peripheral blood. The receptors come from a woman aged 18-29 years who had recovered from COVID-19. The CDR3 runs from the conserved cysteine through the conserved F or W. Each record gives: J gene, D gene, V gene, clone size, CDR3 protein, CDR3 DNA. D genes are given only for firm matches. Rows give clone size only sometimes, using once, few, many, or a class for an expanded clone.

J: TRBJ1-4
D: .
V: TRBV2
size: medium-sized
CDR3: CASSLVGVATNEKLFF
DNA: TGTGCCAGCAGTCTGGTAGGAGTTGCAACTAATGAAAAACTGTTTTTT

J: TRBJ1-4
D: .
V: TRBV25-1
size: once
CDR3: CASSGIGVGNEKLFF
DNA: TGTGCCAGCAGTGGGATAGGGGTTGGGAATGAAAAACTGTTTTTT

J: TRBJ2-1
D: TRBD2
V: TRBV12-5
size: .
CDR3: CASGLVPGGLAGGPSSYNEQFF
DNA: TGTGCTAGTGGTTTGGTACCGGGAGGGCTAGCGGGGGGCCCTAGCTCCTACAATGAGCAGTTCTTC

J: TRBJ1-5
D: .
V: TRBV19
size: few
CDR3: CASNDVGRGNQPQHF
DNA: TGTGCCAGTAATGACGTCGGGAGGGGCAATCAGCCCCAGCATTTT

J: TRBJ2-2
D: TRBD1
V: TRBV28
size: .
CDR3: CASSFPRTGRTGELFF
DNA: TGTGCCAGCAGTTTTCCACGGACAGGGCGGACCGGGGAGCTGTTTTTT

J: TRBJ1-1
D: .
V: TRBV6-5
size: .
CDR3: CASSYTGQRNEAFF
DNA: TGTGCCAGCAGTTACACGGGACAACGGAATGAAGCTTTCTTT

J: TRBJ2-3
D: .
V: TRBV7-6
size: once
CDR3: CASSYNSRSAQSTDTQYF
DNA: TGTGCCAGCAGCTACAATAGCCGCTCCGCCCAAAGCACAGATACGCAGTATTTT

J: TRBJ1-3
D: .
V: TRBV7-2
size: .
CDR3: CASSLFGAAGNTIYF
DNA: TGTGCCAGCAGCTTATTCGGAGCCGCTGGAAACACCATATATTTT

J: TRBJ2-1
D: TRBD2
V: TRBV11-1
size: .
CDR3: CASSLAAGGPNEQFF
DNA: TGTGCCAGCAGCTTAGCAGCGGGAGGGCCGAATGAGCAGTTCTTC

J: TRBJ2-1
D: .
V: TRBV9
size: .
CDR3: CASSVGGSGEQFF
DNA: TGTGCCAGCAGCGTAGGAGGGAGCGGAGAGCAGTTCTTC

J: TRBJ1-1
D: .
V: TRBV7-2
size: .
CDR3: CASSLAAGRTEAFF
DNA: TGTGCCAGCAGCTTAGCGGCGGGGAGGACTGAAGCTTTCTTT

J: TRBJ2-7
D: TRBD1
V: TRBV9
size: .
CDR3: CASSVEGQGRYEQYF
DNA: TGTGCCAGCAGCGTAGAGGGACAGGGGAGGTACGAGCAGTACTTC

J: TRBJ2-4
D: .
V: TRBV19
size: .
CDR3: CASSTGLGENIQYF
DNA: TGTGCCAGTAGCACGGGACTGGGGGAAAACATTCAGTACTTC

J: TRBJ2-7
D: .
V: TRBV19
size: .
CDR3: CASSWQGGYEQYF
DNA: TGTGCCAGTAGTTGGCAGGGGGGCTACGAGCAGTACTTC

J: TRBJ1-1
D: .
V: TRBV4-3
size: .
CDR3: CASSGPQGYTEAFF
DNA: TGCGCCAGCAGCGGTCCACAGGGCTACACTGAAGCTTTCTTT

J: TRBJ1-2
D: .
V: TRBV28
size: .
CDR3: CASSLGGGSKVYGYTF
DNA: TGTGCCAGCAGTTTAGGGGGGGGATCCAAAGTATATGGCTACACCTTC

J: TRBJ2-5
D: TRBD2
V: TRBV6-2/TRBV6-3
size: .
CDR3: CASSLGLAGDVETQYF
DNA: TGTGCCAGCAGCCTCGGACTAGCGGGAGATGTAGAGACCCAGTACTTC

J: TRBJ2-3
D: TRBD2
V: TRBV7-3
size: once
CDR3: CASSLRTSGGLLTDTQYF
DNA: TGTGCCAGCAGCTTAAGGACTAGCGGGGGGTTACTAACAGATACGCAGTATTTT

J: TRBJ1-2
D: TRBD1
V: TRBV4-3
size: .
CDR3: CASSPQGDYGYTF
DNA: TGCGCCAGCAGCCCCCAGGGGGACTATGGCTACACCTTC

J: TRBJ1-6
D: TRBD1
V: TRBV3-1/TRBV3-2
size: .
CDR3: CASSPRQGNSPLHF
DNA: TGTGCCAGCAGCCCCCGACAGGGTAATTCACCCCTCCACTTT

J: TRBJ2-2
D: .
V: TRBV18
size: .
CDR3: CASSPRQAIGELFF
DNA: TGTGCCAGCTCACCACGGCAGGCAATCGGGGAGCTGTTTTTT

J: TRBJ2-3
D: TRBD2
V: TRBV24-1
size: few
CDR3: CATSDPGTSGDTQYF
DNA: TGTGCCACCAGTGACCCCGGGACTAGCGGAGATACGCAGTATTTT

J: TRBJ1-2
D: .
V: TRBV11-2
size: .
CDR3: CASSFTVSSYGYTF
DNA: TGTGCCAGCAGCTTTACCGTTAGTTCCTATGGCTACACCTTC

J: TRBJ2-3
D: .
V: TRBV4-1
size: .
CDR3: CASSQGATTQYF
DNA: TGCGCCAGCAGCCAAGGAGCGACGACGCAGTATTTT

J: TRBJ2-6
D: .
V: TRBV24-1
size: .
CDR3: CATSRSSGANVLTF
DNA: TGTGCCACCAGCCGGAGCTCTGGGGCCAACGTCCTGACTTTC

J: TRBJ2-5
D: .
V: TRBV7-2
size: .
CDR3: CASGEETQYF
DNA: TGTGCCAGCGGGGAGGAGACCCAGTACTTC